The next 2 T cell receptor beta chains were all read from a single sample in a study of blood T cell repertoires in COVID-19. Measured with immunoSEQ multiplex PCR; TCRdb has only the in-frame clones, and not every one. The sample includes 120,000 or so clones, approximately 83% of them seen just once. The sample comprised peripheral blood. These receptors originate from a woman aged 45-59 years with acute or convalescent COVID-19.

The chain joins TRBV29-1 to TRBJ2-3; 8 nucleotides align to TRBD2. The length of the CDR3 is 15 residues. CDR1 and CDR2 from the germline V gene are SQVTM and ANQGSEA. The J segment lost 2 bases and the V segment lost 6 bases, leaving 10 bases of the junction unmatched. For the CDR3, the DNA is TGCAGCGTCCTATTAGCGCGGGGGGCCACAGATACGCAGTATTTT. This translates into CSVLLARGATDTQYF.

The J gene is TRBJ1-1, the V gene TRBV4-1, with 8 bases lining up with TRBD1. Trimming at V came to 4 bases and at J to 1 base, leaving 5 bases not matched to a gene. Looked up from germline, CDR1 is MGHRA and CDR2 is YSYEKL. CDR3 size: 15 residues. CDR3 in DNA: TGCGCCAGCAGCCGCCTGGACAGGGAGAACACTGAAGCTTTCTTT. This translates into CASSRLDRENTEAFF.